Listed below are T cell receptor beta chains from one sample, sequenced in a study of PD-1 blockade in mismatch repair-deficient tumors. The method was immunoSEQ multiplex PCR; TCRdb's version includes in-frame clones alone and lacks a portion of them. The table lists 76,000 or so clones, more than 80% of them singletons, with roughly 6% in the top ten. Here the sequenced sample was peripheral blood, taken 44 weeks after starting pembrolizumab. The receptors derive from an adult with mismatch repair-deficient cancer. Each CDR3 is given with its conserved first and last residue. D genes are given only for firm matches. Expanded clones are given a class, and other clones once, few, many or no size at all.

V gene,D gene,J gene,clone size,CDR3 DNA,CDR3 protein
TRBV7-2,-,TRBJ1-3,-,TGTGCCAGCAGCCCGCGACAGGGAAACACCATATATTTT,CASSPRQGNTIYF
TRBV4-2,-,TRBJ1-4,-,TGTGCCAGCAGCCAAGCAGGGGAGGGAAATGAAAAACTGTTTTTT,CASSQAGEGNEKLFF
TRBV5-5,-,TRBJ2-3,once,TGTGCCAGCAGCTTCAGGGTAGGGAGCACAGATACGCAGTATTTT,CASSFRVGSTDTQYF
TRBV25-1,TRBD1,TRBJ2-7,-,TGTGCCAGCAGTGGACAGGGTGTCTACGAGCAGTACTTC,CASSGQGVYEQYF
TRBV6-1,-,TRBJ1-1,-,TGTGCCAGCCCGGGACAGAACACTGAAGCTTTCTTT,CASPGQNTEAFF
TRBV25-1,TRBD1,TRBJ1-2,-,TGTGCCAGCAAGAAAGGACAGGGATATGGCTACACCTTC,CASKKGQGYGYTF
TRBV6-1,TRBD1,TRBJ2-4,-,TGTGCCAGCAGTGAGGACCTTGACAGGGTCAAAAACATTCAGTACTTC,CASSEDLDRVKNIQYF
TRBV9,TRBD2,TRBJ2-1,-,TGTGCCAGCAGCGTACAGTCCAGCGGGAGTCGGTTCAATGAGCAGTTCTTC,CASSVQSSGSRFNEQFF
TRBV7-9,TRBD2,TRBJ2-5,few,TGTGCCAGCAGCCCGGGACTAGCGGGGATGCAAGAGACCCAGTACTTC,CASSPGLAGMQETQYF
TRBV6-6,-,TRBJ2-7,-,TGTGCCAGCAGTGGAGCCAAGCAACTCGCCTACGAGCAGTACTTC,CASSGAKQLAYEQYF
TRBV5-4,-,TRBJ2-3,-,TGTGCCAGCAGGGAAAGCGGGTTTAGCACAGATACGCAGTATTTT,CASRESGFSTDTQYF
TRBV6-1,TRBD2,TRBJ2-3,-,TGTGCCAGCAGTGCTACAGTAGCGGGGGGCGGAGGAGATACGCAGTATTTT,CASSATVAGGGGDTQYF
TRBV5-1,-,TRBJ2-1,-,TGCGCCAGCAGTTGGTCCGCTTCTGAGCAGTTCTTC,CASSWSASEQFF
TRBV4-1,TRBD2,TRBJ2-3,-,TGCGCCAGCAGCCAAGATTACGGCGGGAGGGTGTACACAGATACGCAGTATTTT,CASSQDYGGRVYTDTQYF